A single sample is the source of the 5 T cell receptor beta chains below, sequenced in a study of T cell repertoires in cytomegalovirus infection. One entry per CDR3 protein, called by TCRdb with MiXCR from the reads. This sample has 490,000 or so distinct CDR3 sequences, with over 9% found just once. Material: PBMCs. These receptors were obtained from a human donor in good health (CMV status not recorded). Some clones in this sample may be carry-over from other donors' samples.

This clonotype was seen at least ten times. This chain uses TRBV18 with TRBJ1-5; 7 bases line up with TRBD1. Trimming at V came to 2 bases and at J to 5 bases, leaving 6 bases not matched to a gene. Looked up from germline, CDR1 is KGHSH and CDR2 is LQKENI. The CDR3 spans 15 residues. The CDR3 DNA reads TGTGCCAGCTCACCAGATGGGGACAGAGATCAGCCCCAGCATTTT. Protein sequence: CASSPDGDRDQPQHF.

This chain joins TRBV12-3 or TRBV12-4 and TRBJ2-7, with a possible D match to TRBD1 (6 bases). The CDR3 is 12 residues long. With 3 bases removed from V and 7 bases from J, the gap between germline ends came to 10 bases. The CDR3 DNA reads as TGTGCCAGCAGTTTTGTCAGGGGAGAGCAGTACTTC. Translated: CASSFVRGEQYF.

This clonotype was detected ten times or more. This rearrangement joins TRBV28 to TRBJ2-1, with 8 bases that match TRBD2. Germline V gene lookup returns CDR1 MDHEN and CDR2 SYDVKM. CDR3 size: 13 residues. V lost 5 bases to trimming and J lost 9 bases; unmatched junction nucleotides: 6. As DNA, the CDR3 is TGTGCCAGCAGTCTTCTAGCGGGCGGTGAGCAGTTCTTC. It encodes CASSLLAGGEQFF.

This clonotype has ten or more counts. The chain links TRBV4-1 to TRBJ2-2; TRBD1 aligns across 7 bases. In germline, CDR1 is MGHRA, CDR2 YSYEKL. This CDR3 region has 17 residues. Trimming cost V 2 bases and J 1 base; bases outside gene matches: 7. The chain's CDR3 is CASSQPLTGVNTGELFF. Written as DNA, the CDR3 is TGCGCCAGCAGCCAACCCCTTACAGGGGTGAACACCGGGGAGCTGTTTTTT.

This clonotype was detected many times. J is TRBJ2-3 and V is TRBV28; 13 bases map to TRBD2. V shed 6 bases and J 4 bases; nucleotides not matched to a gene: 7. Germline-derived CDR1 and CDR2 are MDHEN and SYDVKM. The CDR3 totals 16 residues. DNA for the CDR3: TGTGCCAGCAGGGGACTAGCGGGATCAGTGTCAGATACGCAGTATTTT. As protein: CASRGLAGSVSDTQYF.